Described below is a single T cell receptor beta chain sequence and its context. Its antigen is currently unknown. The data derive from a study of CXCR3-negative and CXCR3-positive naive CD8 T cells. Regarding the study as a whole: Relative to CXCR3-negative naive cells, CXCR3-positive naive cells had more hydrophobic TRB CDR3s.

The libraries of TRB cDNA were prepared using 5' RACE with UMI labels. TCRdb reprocessed the 5' RACE reads and reports one entry per CDR3 protein, with no DNA. The sample spans tens of thousands of distinct CDR3 sequences; the ten largest clones claim 1.1%. This CDR3 spans 17 amino acids. From germline, CDR1 is SNHLY and CDR2 FYNNEI. The sequenced sample consisted of naive CXCR3- CD8+ T cells from blood. Subset: CD45RO-CCR7+CD27+CD95- naive CD8+ T cells lacking CXCR3 (TNR3-). The chain has TRBV2 and TRBJ2-3; no DNA is available, so the TRBD1 call from TCRdb remains unchecked. This clonotype was sampled from a human donor in good health. Some clones in this sample may be carry-over from other donors' samples. The chain's CDR3 is CASVWRQGATRADTQYF. Variable domain in full (rest from reference TRBV2 and TRBJ2-3): EPEVTQTPSHQVTQMGQEVILRCVPISNHLYFYWYRQILGQKVEFLVSFYNNEISEKSEIFDDQFSVERPDGSNFTLKIRSTKLEDSAMYFCASVWRQGATRADTQYFGPGTRLTVL.